These 20 T cell receptor beta chains were sequenced from one sample in a study of CD8 T cells in Susac syndrome. The RNA input was about 0.5 to 1 ug, and it was reverse transcribed with random hexamers. Via MiXCR, TCRdb re-called the immunoSEQ multiplex PCR reads, giving one row per CDR3 protein. The sample gives some 200,000 distinct CDR3 sequences, about 95% of which show up once; roughly 0.1% is in the top ten. Sequencing was performed on CD4+ T cells from PBMCs. Source of these receptors: a human donor with multiple sclerosis.

The V gene is TRBV10-3, the J gene TRBJ2-7; no clear D. The CDR3 extends over 12 amino acids. Per the germline V gene, CDR1 is ENHRY and CDR2 is SYGVKD. Trimming stripped 4 bases from V and 0 bases from J, with 4 bases between. The CDR3: CAISGNSYEQYF. The DNA of the CDR3 is TGTGCCATCAGTGGAAACTCCTACGAGCAGTACTTC.

The V and J genes are TRBV28 and TRBJ1-2; 8 bases are a match to TRBD1. V gave up 2 bases and J gave up 8 bases; unmatched junction bases: 10. Germline CDR1 and CDR2: MDHEN and SYDVKM. This CDR3 has 15 amino acids. The CDR3 DNA is TGTGCCAGCAGTTTACCAATCAGGACAGGGTACGGCTACACCTTC. It translates to CASSLPIRTGYGYTF.

The table lists this clonotype with a count of one. A read error may produce the germline difference seen at one junction end. This chain links TRBV12-3 or TRBV12-4 with TRBJ2-3, with D tentatively TRBD1 (6 bases). This CDR3 is built from 15 residues. CDR3 residues: CAISEQGRSTDTQYF. Written as DNA, the CDR3 is TGTGCCATCAGTGAGCAGGGGAGAAGCACAGATACGCAGTATTTT.

This chain connects TRBV3-1 to TRBJ2-5; 14 nucleotides line up with TRBD2. Germline assignment: CDR1 LGHDT and CDR2 YNNKEL (reference sequence). This CDR3 has 18 residues. V shed 4 bases, J shed 5 bases, and the junction held 12 bases outside the gene matches. The CDR3 spells CASSPSGLAGGYVETQYF. The CDR3 DNA reads TGTGCCAGCAGCCCTTCTGGACTAGCGGGAGGTTACGTGGAGACCCAGTACTTC.

The chain combines TRBV12-3 or TRBV12-4 with TRBJ1-1; D not resolved. CDR3 length: 16 residues. Trimming stripped 1 base from V and 0 bases from J, with 12 bases between. The CDR3 reads CASSLVNNRLNTEAFF. The CDR3 DNA is TGTGCCAGCAGTTTAGTTAACAACAGATTGAACACTGAAGCTTTCTTT.

This sequence joins TRBV29-1 and TRBJ1-1; 10 nucleotides line up with TRBD1. V was pared by 4 bases and J by 5 bases, with 4 bases of the junction left unmatched. Germline-derived CDR1 and CDR2 are SQVTM and ANQGSEA. The CDR3 covers 13 residues. This chain's CDR3 is CSVGGQGVTEAFF. For the CDR3, the DNA is TGCAGCGTTGGTGGACAGGGGGTAACTGAAGCTTTCTTT.

The chain recombines TRBV20-1 with TRBJ2-3; 10 nucleotides agree with TRBD2. CDR1 and CDR2 (germline): DFQATT, SNEGSKA (reference sequence). This CDR3 has 13 amino acids. Here the CDR3 reads CAKGASGSDTQYF. CDR3 bases: TGCGCCAAGGGGGCTAGCGGGAGCGATACGCAGTATTTT.

This chain joins TRBV29-1 and TRBJ2-7; 7 bases are a match to TRBD2. Germline CDR1 SQVTM, CDR2 ANQGSEA. The CDR3 spans 13 residues. The V gene end was trimmed by 1 base and the J gene end by 5 bases; junction bases not matched to a gene: 5. DNA of the CDR3: TGCAGCGTTGAAGCCGGGACTACTAACGAGCAGTACTTC. It specifies CSVEAGTTNEQYF.

The chain carries TRBV5-4 and TRBJ2-3; no clear D gene. The V and J ends lost 5 bases and 3 bases respectively, with 19 bases between them. In germline, CDR1 is SGHNT, CDR2 YYREEE (reference sequence). The CDR3 is made up of 16 amino acids. The CDR3 region is CASSPSRSTITDTQYF. The CDR3 nucleotides are TGTGCCAGCAGTCCATCCAGGTCGACGATTACAGATACGCAGTATTTT.

The chain couples TRBV30 to TRBJ2-7, with a possible D match to TRBD1 (6 bases). The CDR3 sequence is 12 residues long. Germline CDR1 reads GTSNPN; CDR2 reads SVGIG (reference sequence). V was clipped by 8 bases and J by 7 bases, with 18 bases between them. CDR3 in amino acids: CALNHRVGEQYF. The DNA of the CDR3 is TGTGCCCTAAACCACAGGGTGGGTGAGCAGTACTTC.

The CDR3 reads CSVAYGSNYGYTF. CDR3 in DNA: TGCAGCGTTGCTTACGGGTCTAACTATGGCTACACCTTC. V usage is TRBV29-1 and J usage is TRBJ1-2; D call uncertain. The V end was cut by 4 bases, the J end by 0 bases, with 9 bases between. Germline V gene data show CDR1 as SQVTM and CDR2 as ANQGSEA. The CDR3 consists of 13 residues.

This clonotype was counted once. The chain uses TRBV6-5 and TRBJ2-2, with 8 bases lining up with TRBD1. Germline CDR1 and CDR2: MNHEY and SVGAGI. V was clipped by 0 bases and J by 1 base; unmatched bases: 7. This CDR3 is 18 amino acids long. CDR3 DNA sequence: TGTGCCAGCAGTTACTCCCTAACAGGGGGAGGGAACACCGGGGAGCTGTTTTTT. This codes for CASSYSLTGGGNTGELFF.

The chain uses TRBV27 and TRBJ1-2; 9 bases are a match to TRBD1. This CDR3 comprises 17 residues. V lost 0 bases, J lost 1 base, and 6 bases stayed unmatched. Germline loops: CDR1 MNHEY, CDR2 SMNVEV (reference sequence). CDR3 sequence: CASSLSGTGLYNYGYTF. The CDR3 DNA is TGTGCCAGCAGTTTATCAGGGACAGGGCTTTATAACTATGGCTACACCTTC.

The DNA of the CDR3 is TGCAGCTCAAGACGGGGGACATCACCCTACAATGAGCAGTTCTTC. Its protein is CSSRRGTSPYNEQFF. V is TRBV29-1 and J is TRBJ2-1; TRBD1 or TRBD2 may be the D gene (6 bases each). The CDR3 is 15 residues long. Trimming cost V 8 bases and J 2 bases, with 19 bases left between them. Per germline, CDR1 SQVTM and CDR2 ANQGSEA.

The chain couples TRBV6-2 or TRBV6-3 to TRBJ1-1, with D tentatively TRBD1 (5 bases). Germline CDR1 MNHEY, CDR2 SVGEGT. Trimming stripped 7 bases from V and 7 bases from J, with 13 bases between. The CDR3 length is 12 residues. This CDR3 is CASIQGYGEAFF. CDR3 DNA: TGTGCCAGCATTCAGGGTTACGGTGAAGCTTTCTTT.

V and J are TRBV12-3 or TRBV12-4 and TRBJ1-1; weak D call: TRBD1 (5 bases). Trimming took off 3 bases at V and 5 bases at J, with 16 bases between the two ends. This CDR3 has 15 amino acids. CDR3 amino acids: CASSFRAGSNTEAFF. DNA of the CDR3: TGTGCCAGCAGTTTCAGGGCCGGGTCGAATACTGAAGCTTTCTTT.

The chain carries TRBV30 and TRBJ2-1, with D unresolved. The CDR3 is 15 residues long. V shed 0 bases and J shed 6 bases, with 15 bases lying between them. Germline CDR1 and CDR2: GTSNPN and SVGIG (reference sequence). This CDR3 reads CAWSVFAVVGNEQFF. The DNA of the CDR3 is TGTGCCTGGAGTGTCTTCGCGGTTGTCGGCAATGAGCAGTTCTTC.

This CDR3 is CSASVLVGWEQYF. CDR3 nucleotide sequence: TGCAGTGCTAGCGTCCTAGTAGGTTGGGAGCAGTACTTC. V is TRBV20-1 and J is TRBJ2-7, with unresolved D. V was pared by 3 bases and J by 7 bases, with 16 bases between. The CDR3 is 13 residues long. The germline V gene encodes CDR1 DFQATT and CDR2 SNEGSKA (reference sequence).

V is TRBV20-1 and J is TRBJ2-1, with no clear D. Deletions cut 4 bases from V and 8 bases from J, with 9 bases between. The CDR3 spans 11 residues. CDR1 and CDR2 (germline): DFQATT, SNEGSKA (reference sequence). CDR3 in amino acids: CSANRVHEQFF. DNA of the CDR3: TGCAGTGCTAATAGGGTCCATGAGCAGTTCTTC.

This clonotype was seen only once. The V gene is TRBV7-8, the J gene TRBJ1-5; TRBD1 might be the D (6 bases). Germline V CDR1 and CDR2: SGHVS, FQNEAQ. Trimming stripped 5 bases from V and 3 bases from J, with 11 bases between. This CDR3 is built from 14 residues. CDR3 bases: TGTGCCAGCAGCAAAAACAGGGCCAATCAGCCCCAGCATTTT. Translated: CASSKNRANQPQHF. Based on the CDR3 plus reference TRBV7-8 and TRBJ1-5, the full variable domain is GAGVSQSPRYKVAKRGQDVALRCDPISGHVSLFWYQQALGQGPEFLTYFQNEAQLDKSGLPSDRFFAERPEGSVSTLKIQRTQQEDSAVYLCASSKNRANQPQHFGDGTRLSIL.